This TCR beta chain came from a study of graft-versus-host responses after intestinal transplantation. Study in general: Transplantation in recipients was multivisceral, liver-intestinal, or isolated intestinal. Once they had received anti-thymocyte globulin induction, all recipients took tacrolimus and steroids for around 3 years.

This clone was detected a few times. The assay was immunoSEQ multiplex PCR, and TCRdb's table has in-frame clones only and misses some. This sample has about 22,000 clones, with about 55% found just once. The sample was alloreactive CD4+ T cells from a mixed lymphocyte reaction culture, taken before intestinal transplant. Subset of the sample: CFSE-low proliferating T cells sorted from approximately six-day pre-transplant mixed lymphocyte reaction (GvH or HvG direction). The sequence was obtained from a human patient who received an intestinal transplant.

The CDR3 sequence is CASSLGGGLETQYF. CDR3 in DNA: TGTGCCAGCAGCTTAGGAGGGGGCTTAGAGACCCAGTACTTC. The gene calls are TRBV7-2 and TRBJ2-5; 7 bases line up with TRBD1. CDR1 and CDR2 (germline): SGHTA, FQGNSA. The CDR3 runs to 14 residues. Trimming removed 1 base from V and 4 bases from J; junction bases left unmatched: 3.